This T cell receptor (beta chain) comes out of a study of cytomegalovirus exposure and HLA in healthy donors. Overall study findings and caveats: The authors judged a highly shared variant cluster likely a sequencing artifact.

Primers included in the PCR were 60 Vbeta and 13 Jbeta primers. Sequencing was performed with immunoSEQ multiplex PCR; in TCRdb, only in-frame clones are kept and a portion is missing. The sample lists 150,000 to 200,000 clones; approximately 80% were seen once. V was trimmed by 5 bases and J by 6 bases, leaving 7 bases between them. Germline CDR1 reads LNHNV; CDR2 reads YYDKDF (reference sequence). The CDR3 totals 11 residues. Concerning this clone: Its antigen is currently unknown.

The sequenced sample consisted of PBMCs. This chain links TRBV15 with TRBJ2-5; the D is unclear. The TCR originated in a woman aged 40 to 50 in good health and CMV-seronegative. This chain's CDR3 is CATSVEKTQYF. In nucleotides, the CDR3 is TGTGCCACCAGCGTTGAGAAGACCCAGTACTTC.